The 26 T cell receptor beta chains reported below all come from one sample, sequenced in a study of blood T cell repertoires in COVID-19. Repertoires were generated with immunoSEQ multiplex PCR, while TCRdb's copy carries only in-frame clones and drops some. This table holds some 170,000 clones, about 81% found once. Specimen: peripheral blood. Every receptor here comes from a woman of 80 years or more with acute or convalescent COVID-19.

The chain combines TRBV7-8 with TRBJ1-1; tentative D call: TRBD1 (6 bases). V was shortened by 5 bases and J by 0 bases, with 16 bases between the two germline ends. The CDR3 contains 16 residues. Per germline, CDR1 SGHVS and CDR2 FQNEAQ. The CDR3 spells CASSQGTRGLNTEAFF. The CDR3 DNA reads TGTGCCAGCAGCCAAGGGACAAGGGGCCTGAACACTGAAGCTTTCTTT.

The chain couples TRBV18 to TRBJ1-5, with 8 bases fitting TRBD1. The CDR3 totals 15 residues. Germline CDR1 KGHSH, CDR2 LQKENI. Trimming removed 4 bases from V and 2 bases from J; junction bases left unmatched: 4. CDR3 sequence (DNA): TGTGCCAGCTCACGGACAGGGTGGGGCAATCAGCCCCAGCATTTT. This sequence encodes CASSRTGWGNQPQHF.

The J gene is TRBJ1-5, the V gene TRBV6-5, with TRBD1 matching over 7 bases. The CDR3 consists of 15 residues. V shed 5 bases, J shed 0 bases, and the junction held 4 bases outside the gene matches. Germline V gene sequence: CDR1 MNHEY, CDR2 SVGAGI. In DNA, the CDR3 is TGTGCCAGCAGTCGACAGGGAACTAGCAATCAGCCCCAGCATTTT. Translated: CASSRQGTSNQPQHF.

V and J are TRBV4-1 and TRBJ2-1, with D tentatively TRBD1 (6 bases). The germline V gene encodes CDR1 MGHRA and CDR2 YSYEKL. Trimming removed 5 bases from V and 5 bases from J, with 13 bases in between. The CDR3 sequence is 14 residues long. This chain's CDR3 is CASSKGTRNNEQFF. Written as DNA, the CDR3 is TGCGCCAGCAGCAAGGGGACAAGAAACAATGAGCAGTTCTTC.

This chain uses TRBV13 with TRBJ1-2; 11 bases align to TRBD1. V lost 4 bases and J lost 5; bases outside the gene matches: 3. The CDR3 runs 14 residues. CDR1 and CDR2 from the germline V gene are PRHDT and FYEKMQ (reference sequence). CDR3 bases: TGTGCCAGCAGCTATCGGGACAGGGGGTATGGCTACACCTTC. This codes for CASSYRDRGYGYTF. The whole variable domain, remainder taken from reference TRBV13 and TRBJ1-2, is AAGVIQSPRHLIKEKRETATLKCYPIPRHDTVYWYQQGPGQDPQFLISFYEKMQSDKGSIPDRFSAQQFSDYHSELNMSSLELGDSALYFCASSYRDRGYGYTFGSGTRLTVV.

The rearrangement links TRBV6-5 to TRBJ2-7; the D gene is possibly TRBD1 (6 bases). In germline, CDR1 is MNHEY, CDR2 SVGAGI. The V end lost 7 bases, the J end lost 7 bases, and 17 bases lay between the germline ends. CDR3 size: 13 residues. CDR3 region: CASKVPGGGEQYF. The CDR3, as DNA: TGTGCCAGCAAGGTCCCTGGGGGCGGGGAGCAGTACTTC.

In its sample, this clone was seen once. The chain couples TRBV6-5 to TRBJ1-2, with TRBD1 as a possible D gene (6 bases). Germline V gives CDR1 MNHEY, CDR2 SVGAGI. The CDR3 contains 15 residues. The ends were cut back, 6 bases at V and 2 bases at J, with 16 bases in the middle. The CDR3 is CASRRTATNNYGYTF. DNA of the CDR3: TGTGCCAGCAGAAGGACAGCTACTAACAACTATGGCTACACCTTC.

V and J are TRBV5-5 and TRBJ2-7, with 12 bases lining up with TRBD1. Per the germline V gene, CDR1 is SGHKS and CDR2 is YYEKEE (reference sequence). The CDR3 covers 16 residues. The ends lost 6 bases at V and 5 bases at J; junction bases unmatched: 12. CDR3 sequence: CASTLVPGQGAHEQYF. The CDR3, as DNA: TGTGCCAGCACCCTGGTACCGGGACAGGGGGCCCACGAGCAGTACTTC. Full variable domain (rest looked up from reference TRBV5-5 and TRBJ2-7): DAGVTQSPTHLIKTRGQQVTLRCSPISGHKSVSWYQQVLGQGPQFIFQYYEKEERGRGNFPDRFSARQFPNYSSELNVNALLLGDSALYLCASTLVPGQGAHEQYFGPGTRLTVT.

This chain joins TRBV7-9 and TRBJ1-2, with a tentative D call TRBD1 (6 bases). Trimming pared 1 base from V and 4 bases from J, leaving 7 bases between. CDR1 and CDR2 (germline): SEHNR, FQNEAQ (reference sequence). The CDR3 totals 13 residues. CDR3 in amino acids: CASSLVQGYGYTF. The DNA for the CDR3 is TGTGCCAGCAGCTTAGTACAGGGCTATGGCTACACCTTC.

This clone showed up just a few times. This chain links TRBV25-1 with TRBJ1-6; a possible D gene is TRBD1 (5 bases). The CDR3 loop spans 17 amino acids. The V end was cut by 6 bases, the J end by 0 bases, with 15 bases between. CDR1 and CDR2 (germline): MGHDK, SYGVNS. The CDR3 spells CASRRGGGNSYNSPLHF. The CDR3 DNA reads TGTGCCAGCAGGAGGGGCGGGGGGAACTCCTATAATTCACCCCTCCACTTT.

The chain uses TRBV6-5 and TRBJ2-4; weak D call: TRBD1 (5 bases). Trimming took off 6 bases at V and 2 bases at J, with 11 bases between the two ends. The V gene's germline CDR1 is MNHEY and CDR2 SVGAGI. CDR3 length: 14 amino acids. The CDR3 reads CASSSKGTKNIQYF. In nucleotides, the CDR3 is TGTGCCAGCAGCTCCAAGGGGACCAAAAACATTCAGTACTTC.

The CDR3 loop reads CASSQGQGTRYGYTF. The CDR3 DNA reads TGTGCCAGCAGCCAGGGCCAGGGAACCCGCTATGGCTACACCTTC. V usage is TRBV3-1 (or the pseudogene TRBV3-2) and J usage is TRBJ1-2; tentatively, D is TRBD1 (5 bases). The V end was cut by 3 bases, the J end by 4 bases, with 15 bases between. The CDR3 sequence is 15 residues long. CDR1 and CDR2 (germline): LGHDT, YNNKEL (reference sequence).

This clone occurred once. The chain uses TRBV4-2 and TRBJ2-3; 14 bases align to TRBD2. Germline CDR1 and CDR2: LGHNA and YNFKEQ. This CDR3 is 16 amino acids long. J lost 5 bases, V lost 4 bases, and 5 bases had no gene match. CDR3 protein: CASSPRLAGGGDTQYF. In nucleotides, the CDR3 is TGTGCCAGCAGCCCTCGACTAGCGGGAGGGGGAGATACGCAGTATTTT.

The CDR3 spells CASSVGQGISGANVLTF. The DNA for the CDR3 is TGCGCCAGCAGCGTTGGACAGGGAATCTCTGGGGCCAACGTCCTGACTTTC. The chain employs TRBV5-1 and TRBJ2-6, with 8 bases lining up with TRBD1. The CDR3 sequence is 17 residues long. After removal of 4 bases from V and 0 bases from J, the junction contained 6 bases not matched to a gene. Germline V CDR1 and CDR2: SGHRS, YFSETQ.

The J gene is TRBJ2-2, the V gene TRBV5-4; D is ambiguous. Trimming pared 3 bases from V and 8 bases from J, leaving 5 bases between. The CDR3 is made up of 11 amino acids. Germline assignment: CDR1 SGHNT and CDR2 YYREEE (reference sequence). CDR3 sequence: CASSWRGELFF. For the CDR3, the DNA is TGTGCCAGCAGCTGGCGGGGGGAGCTGTTTTTT.

This chain joins TRBV5-4 and TRBJ2-3; D may be TRBD1 (7 bases). This CDR3 has 14 amino acids. Trimming removed 4 bases at V and 3 bases at J, with 12 bases between. Germline V lookup: CDR1 SGHNT, CDR2 YYREEE (reference sequence). CDR3 DNA sequence: TGTGCCAGCAGCGCGGGACAGCTGACAGATACGCAGTATTTT. Its translation: CASSAGQLTDTQYF. Variable domain in full (rest from reference TRBV5-4 and TRBJ2-3): ETGVTQSPTHLIKTRGQQVTLRCSSQSGHNTVSWYQQALGQGPQFIFQYYREEENGRGNFPPRFSGLQFPNYSSELNVNALELDDSALYLCASSAGQLTDTQYFGPGTRLTVL.

The J gene is TRBJ2-7, the V gene TRBV5-1; TRBD1 agrees at 7 bases. The CDR3 has 17 amino acids. Trimming removed 0 bases from V and 0 bases from J; junction bases left unmatched: 9. CDR1 SGHRS and CDR2 YFSETQ come from the germline V gene. This chain's CDR3 is CASSLGQGHTRSYEQYF. The CDR3 DNA reads TGCGCCAGCAGCTTGGGACAGGGACACACACGCTCCTACGAGCAGTACTTC.

This chain uses TRBV19 with TRBJ2-7, with 12 nucleotides matching TRBD2. J was trimmed by 0 bases and V by 3 bases; bases with no gene match: 9. Germline loops: CDR1 LNHDA, CDR2 SQIVND (reference sequence). The CDR3 contains 18 residues. The CDR3 region is CASSIGLAGGRSSYEQYF. Written as DNA, the CDR3 is TGTGCCAGTAGTATCGGTCTAGCGGGAGGGCGGAGCTCCTACGAGCAGTACTTC. The full variable domain, its missing parts supplied by reference TRBV19 and TRBJ2-7, is DGGITQSPKYLFRKEGQNVTLSCEQNLNHDAMYWYRQDPGQGLRLIYYSQIVNDFQKGDIAEGYSVSREKKESFPLTVTSAQKNPTAFYLCASSIGLAGGRSSYEQYFGPGTRLTVT.

The chain is built from TRBV6-2 or TRBV6-3 and TRBJ2-6, with a possible D match to TRBD1 (5 bases). Germline assignment: CDR1 MNHEY and CDR2 SVGEGT. Between the trimmed V and J ends, which lost 0 bases and 0 bases, there was a span of 18 bases. The CDR3 length is 20 residues. The CDR3 region has the DNA TGTGCCAGCAGTTACTCAGGCCGAATCGCAGGGCGCTCTGGGGCCAACGTCCTGACTTTC. Translating it yields CASSYSGRIAGRSGANVLTF.

CDR3 amino acids: CASSGQAGDTQYF. The CDR3 bases are TGTGCCAGCAGTGGTCAAGCGGGAGATACGCAGTATTTT. V is TRBV2 and J is TRBJ2-3; D possibly corresponds to TRBD2 (6 bases). In germline, CDR1 is SNHLY, CDR2 FYNNEI. The CDR3 has 13 residues. V lost 4 bases and J lost 5, with 10 bases in between.

The V call is TRBV3-1 (or the pseudogene TRBV3-2), the J call TRBJ1-2, with 10 bases matching TRBD1. The germline V gene has CDR1 LGHDT and CDR2 YNNKEL (reference sequence). Trimming at V came to 4 bases and at J to 5 bases, leaving 7 bases not matched to a gene. The length of the CDR3 is 15 residues. The CDR3 sequence: CASSLHRDRGYGYTF. CDR3 coding DNA: TGTGCCAGCAGCCTTCACCGGGACAGGGGTTATGGCTACACCTTC.

CDR3 amino acids: CASSFDQVRLEAFF. In DNA, the CDR3 is TGTGCCAGCAGCTTTGACCAAGTCAGGCTTGAAGCTTTCTTT. This chain links TRBV7-2 with TRBJ1-1; D gene ambiguous. Trimming removed 3 bases from V and 7 bases from J, with 15 bases in between. CDR1 and CDR2 (germline): SGHTA, FQGNSA. This CDR3 comprises 14 residues.

The chain employs TRBV25-1 and TRBJ1-4; tentatively, D is TRBD1 (6 bases). This CDR3 contains 17 residues. Trimming cost V 3 bases and J 8 bases, with 22 bases left between them. Per germline, CDR1 MGHDK and CDR2 SYGVNS. The CDR3, as DNA: TGTGCCAGCAGTGACTTCAGGGGCAGGGACGGGTCGGAAAAACTGTTTTTT. Translation gives CASSDFRGRDGSEKLFF.

This chain's CDR3 is CASSIQGLDEKLFF. CDR3 DNA sequence: TGTGCCAGCAGTATACAGGGGTTGGATGAAAAACTGTTTTTT. The chain joins TRBV2 to TRBJ1-4; TRBD1 aligns across 7 bases. Trimming took 5 bases from V and 6 from J; bases not matched to a gene: 6. Germline V gene data show CDR1 as SNHLY and CDR2 as FYNNEI. The CDR3 covers 14 residues.

This chain connects TRBV18 to TRBJ1-4; 9 nucleotides line up with TRBD1. The ends lost 3 bases at V and 8 bases at J; junction bases unmatched: 7. The CDR3 contains 15 residues. CDR1 is KGHSH, CDR2 LQKENI, per germline. The CDR3 bases are TGTGCCAGCTCACCGAACAGGGGGCGGCGAGAAAAACTGTTTTTT. The encoded protein is CASSPNRGRREKLFF. Together with reference TRBV18 and TRBJ1-4, the CDR3 gives the full variable domain: NAGVMQNPRHLVRRRGQEARLRCSPMKGHSHVYWYRQLPEEGLKFMVYLQKENIIDESGMPKERFSAEFPKEGPSILRIQQVVRGDSAAYFCASSPNRGRREKLFFGSGTQLSVL.

This chain joins TRBV2 and TRBJ2-1; 7 bases map to TRBD1. From germline, CDR1 is SNHLY and CDR2 FYNNEI. Trimming took 7 bases from V and 0 from J; bases not matched to a gene: 12. The CDR3 loop spans 17 amino acids. The CDR3 is CASTDLVQGFSYNEQFF. The CDR3 nucleotides read TGTGCCAGCACTGATCTTGTACAGGGGTTCTCCTACAATGAGCAGTTCTTC.